This entry describes one T cell receptor (beta chain). No antigen is known for it. The data derive from a study of Ad26.COV2.S vaccination and SARS-CoV-2 variants. Noted treatment: 15 to 20 received Ad26.COV2.S at low or high dose, single or two shots; about 5 received placebo; per-sample allocation not given. Specimen acquisition occurred on day 63 following the initial vaccine or placebo injection. Regarding the study as a whole: Responses of T cells in total may have been underestimated by the TCR breadth and depth analyses. Similar non-spike TCR breadth was observed in recipients of vaccine and of placebo.

Germline V CDR1 and CDR2: LGHNA, YNFKEQ. The CDR3 sequence is 16 residues long. V was clipped by 2 bases and J by 4 bases; unmatched bases: 7. Some clones are missing from TCRdb's copy, which holds only in-frame ones; the method was immunoSEQ multiplex PCR. Of roughly 700,000 clones listed, roughly 90% are singletons. The source material was peripheral blood, sampled in a trial of Ad26.COV2.S vaccine versus placebo. The sequence was collected from a person aged 18-60 years who received the Ad26.COV2.S COVID-19 vaccine or a placebo. The V and J genes are TRBV4-2 and TRBJ2-3, with 9 nucleotides matching TRBD2. This chain's CDR3 is CASSQRAGGPPDTQYF. Written as DNA, the CDR3 is TGTGCCAGCAGCCAAAGGGCGGGAGGGCCTCCAGATACGCAGTATTTT.